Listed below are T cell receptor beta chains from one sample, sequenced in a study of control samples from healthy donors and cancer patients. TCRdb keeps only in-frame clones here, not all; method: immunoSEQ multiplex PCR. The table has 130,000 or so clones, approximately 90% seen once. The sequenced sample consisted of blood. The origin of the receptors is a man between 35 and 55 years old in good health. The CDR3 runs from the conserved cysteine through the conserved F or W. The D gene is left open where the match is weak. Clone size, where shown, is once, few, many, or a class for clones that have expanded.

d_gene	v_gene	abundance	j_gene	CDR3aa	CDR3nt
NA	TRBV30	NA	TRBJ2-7	CAWRVAGLYEQYF	TGTGCCTGGAGGGTGGCAGGGTTGTACGAGCAGTACTTC
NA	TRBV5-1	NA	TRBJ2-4	CASSRDHLAKNIQYF	TGCGCCAGCAGCAGGGACCACCTAGCCAAAAACATTCAGTACTTC
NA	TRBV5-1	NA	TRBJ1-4	CASRDGATNEKLFF	TGCGCCAGCAGGGACGGGGCAACTAATGAAAAACTGTTTTTT
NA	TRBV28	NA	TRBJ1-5	CASSTGNSNQPQHF	TGTGCCAGCAGTACAGGTAATAGCAATCAGCCCCAGCATTTT
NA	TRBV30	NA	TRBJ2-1	CAWRMHNEQFF	TGTGCCTGGAGAATGCACAATGAGCAGTTCTTC
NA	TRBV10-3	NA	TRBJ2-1	CAISDPTNEQFF	TGTGCCATCAGTGATCCCACCAATGAGCAGTTCTTC
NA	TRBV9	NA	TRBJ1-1	CASSPGGSNTEAFF	TGTGCCAGCAGCCCCGGAGGATCGAACACTGAAGCTTTCTTT
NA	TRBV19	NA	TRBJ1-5	CASNLLGQPQHF	TGTGCCAGTAATCTCCTAGGTCAGCCCCAGCATTTT
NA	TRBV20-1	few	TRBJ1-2	CSANDRDFGYGYTF	TGCAGTGCTAATGACAGAGATTTTGGGTATGGCTACACCTTC
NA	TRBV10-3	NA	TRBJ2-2	CAIRDSGTGELFF	TGTGCCATCAGGGACAGTGGCACCGGGGAGCTGTTTTTT
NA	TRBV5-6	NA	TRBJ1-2	CASSLQGNYGYTF	TGTGCCAGCAGCTTGCAGGGTAACTATGGCTACACCTTC
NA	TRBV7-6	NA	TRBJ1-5	CASSLAQGQPQHF	TGTGCCAGCAGCTTAGCACAGGGCCAGCCCCAGCATTTT
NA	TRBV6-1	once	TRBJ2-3	CASSVGVGRSTDTQYF	TGTGCCAGCAGTGTTGGGGTTGGGCGAAGCACAGATACGCAGTATTTT
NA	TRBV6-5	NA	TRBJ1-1	CASSLFRNLNTEAFF	TGTGCCAGCAGTCTGTTCAGAAATTTGAACACTGAAGCTTTCTTT
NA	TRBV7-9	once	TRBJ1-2	CASSLAQGTGGYTF	TGTGCCAGCAGCTTAGCGCAGGGAACTGGGGGCTACACCTTC
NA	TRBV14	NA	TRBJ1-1	CASSRPGHENTEAFF	TGTGCCAGCAGCCGGCCGGGACACGAGAACACTGAAGCTTTCTTT
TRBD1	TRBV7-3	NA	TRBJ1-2	CASSSPTGTGGGYTF	TGTGCCAGCAGCTCGCCCACGGGAACAGGGGGTGGCTACACCTTC
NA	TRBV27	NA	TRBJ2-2	CASSYLTDGELFF	TGTGCCAGCAGTTACTTAACCGACGGGGAGCTGTTTTTT
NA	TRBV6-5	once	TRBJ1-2	CASSLGGGGVSYTF	TGTGCCAGCAGTTTAGGGGGGGGAGGGGTTAGCTACACCTTC
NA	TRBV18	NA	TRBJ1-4	CASSQDLGDEKLFF	TGTGCCAGCTCACAGGATTTAGGAGATGAAAAACTGTTTTTT
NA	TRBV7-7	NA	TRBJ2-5	CASSLFREAQETQYF	TGTGCTAGCAGCTTATTCAGGGAAGCCCAAGAGACCCAGTACTTC
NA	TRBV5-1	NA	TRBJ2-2	CASSLQGPNTGELFF	TGCGCCAGCAGCTTACAGGGCCCCAACACCGGGGAGCTGTTTTTT
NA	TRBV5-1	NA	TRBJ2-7	CASSVGPGPAGSEQYF	TGCGCCAGCAGCGTTGGCCCGGGTCCCGCTGGGAGCGAGCAGTACTTC
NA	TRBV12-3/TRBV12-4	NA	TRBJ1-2	CASTAGRGGGYTF	TGTGCCAGCACCGCGGGAAGGGGGGGTGGCTACACCTTC
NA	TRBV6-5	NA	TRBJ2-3	CASSYSPGIGTQYF	TGTGCCAGCAGTTACTCCCCAGGGATCGGTACGCAGTATTTT
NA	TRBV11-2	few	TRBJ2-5	CASSLDRVSGTQYF	TGTGCCAGCAGCTTAGATCGAGTTAGCGGGACCCAGTACTTC